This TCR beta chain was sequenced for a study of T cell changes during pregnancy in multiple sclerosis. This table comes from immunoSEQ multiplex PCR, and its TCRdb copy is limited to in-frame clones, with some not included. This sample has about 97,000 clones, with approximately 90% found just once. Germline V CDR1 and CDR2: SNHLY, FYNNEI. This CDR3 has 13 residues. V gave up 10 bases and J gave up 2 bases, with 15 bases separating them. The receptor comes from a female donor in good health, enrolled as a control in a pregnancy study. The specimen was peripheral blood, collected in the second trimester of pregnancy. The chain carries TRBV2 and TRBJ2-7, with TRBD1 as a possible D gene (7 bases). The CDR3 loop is CATGGGGPYEQYF. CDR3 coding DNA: TGTGCCACCGGAGGGGGCGGACCCTACGAGCAGTACTTC.